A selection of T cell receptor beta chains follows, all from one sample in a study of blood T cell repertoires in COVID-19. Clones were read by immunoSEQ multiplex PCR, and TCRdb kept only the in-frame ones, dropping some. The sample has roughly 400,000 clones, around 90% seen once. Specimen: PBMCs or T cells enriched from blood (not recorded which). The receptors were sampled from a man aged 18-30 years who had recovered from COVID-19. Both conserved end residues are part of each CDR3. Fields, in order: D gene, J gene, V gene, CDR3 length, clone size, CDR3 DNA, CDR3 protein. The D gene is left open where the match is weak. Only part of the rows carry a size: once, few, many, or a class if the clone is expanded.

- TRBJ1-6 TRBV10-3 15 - TGTGCCATCAGTGACGGGGTTGTTCCTCGGTCACCCCTCCACTTT CAISDGVVPRSPLHF
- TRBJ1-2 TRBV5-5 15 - TGTGCCAGCAGCCTCGGGCCAGGGCTTAACTATGGCTACACCTTC CASSLGPGLNYGYTF
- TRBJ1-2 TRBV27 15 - TGTGCCAGCACCCTTCAGGCAGGGGTAAACTATGGCTACACCTTC CASTLQAGVNYGYTF
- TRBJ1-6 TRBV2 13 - TGTGCCAGCAGTGGACGGGGTAATTCACCCCTCCACTTT CASSGRGNSPLHF
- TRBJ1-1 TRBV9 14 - TGTGCCAGCAGCGCACCCGACAGATACACTGAAGCTTTCTTT CASSAPDRYTEAFF
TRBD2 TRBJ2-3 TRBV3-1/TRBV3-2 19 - TGTGCCAGCAGACCTGGACTAGCGGGGGGGCCGTTGGCCACAGATACGCAGTATTTT CASRPGLAGGPLATDTQYF
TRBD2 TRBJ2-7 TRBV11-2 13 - TGTGCCAGCAGCTCGGGACTAGCTTACGAGCAGTACTTC CASSSGLAYEQYF
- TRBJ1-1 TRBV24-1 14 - TGTGCCCCGTGGGGCACAGGTCGGAACACTGAAGCTTTCTTT CAPWGTGRNTEAFF
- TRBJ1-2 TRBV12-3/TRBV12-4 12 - TGTGCCAGCACCCCGAGTGGCTATGGCTACACCTTC CASTPSGYGYTF
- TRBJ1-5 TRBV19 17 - TGTGCCAGTAGTATAGATGGATCGGGGTCTAGCAATCAGCCCCAGCATTTT CASSIDGSGSSNQPQHF
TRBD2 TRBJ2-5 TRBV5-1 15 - TGCGCCAGCAGCTTGCCGCGGGGGGCCCAAGAGACCCAGTACTTC CASSLPRGAQETQYF
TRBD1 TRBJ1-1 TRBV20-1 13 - TGCAGTGCTAGTTCGGACAGGGGCACTGAAGCTTTCTTT CSASSDRGTEAFF
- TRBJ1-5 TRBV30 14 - TGTGCCTGGAGTCTCACAATTAGCAATCAGCCCCAGCATTTT CAWSLTISNQPQHF
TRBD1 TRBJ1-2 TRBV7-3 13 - TGTGCCAGCAGCTTAATCGGGACAGGAGTCTACACCTTC CASSLIGTGVYTF
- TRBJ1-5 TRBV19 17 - TGTGCCAGTAGTATCACCCCCTCGGTCGGGGGGAATCAGCCCCAGCATTTT CASSITPSVGGNQPQHF
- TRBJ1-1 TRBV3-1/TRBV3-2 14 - TGTGCCAGCAGCCAAGAGGGGGGAAGCACTGAAGCTTTCTTT CASSQEGGSTEAFF
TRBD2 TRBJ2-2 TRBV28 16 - TGTGCCAGCAGTTTCCCGCCATGGGGAGGGACCGGGGAGCTGTTTTTT CASSFPPWGGTGELFF
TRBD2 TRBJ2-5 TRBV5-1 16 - TGCGCCAGCACCCCGGGACTAGCGGGAGTTGGTGAGACCCAGTACTTC CASTPGLAGVGETQYF
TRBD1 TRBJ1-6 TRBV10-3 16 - TGTGCCATCAGTGACCCGGGGACAGGCAAAGGGTCACCCCTCCACTTT CAISDPGTGKGSPLHF
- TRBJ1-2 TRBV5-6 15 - TGTGCCAGCAGCCCGGGGTGGGGGCAGGACTATGGCTACACCTTC CASSPGWGQDYGYTF
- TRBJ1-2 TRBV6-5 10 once TGTGCCAGCAGGGAGTATGGCTACACCTTC CASREYGYTF
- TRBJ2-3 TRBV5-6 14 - TGTGCCAGCAGCTTGTTGACAAACACAGATACGCAGTATTTT CASSLLTNTDTQYF
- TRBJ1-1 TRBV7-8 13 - TGTGCCAGCAGCTTTGGGGGCGTCACTGAAGCTTTCTTT CASSFGGVTEAFF
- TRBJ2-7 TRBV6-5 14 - TGTGCCAGCACTCCTAGCCGGACCGTCTACGAGCAGTACTTC CASTPSRTVYEQYF
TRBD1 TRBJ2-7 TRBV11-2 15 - TGTGCCAGCAGCTTAGTTCGGGACAGGGACTACGAGCAGTACTTC CASSLVRDRDYEQYF
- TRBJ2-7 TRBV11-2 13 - TGTGCCAGCAGCTTACTAGACTCCTACGAGCAGTACTTC CASSLLDSYEQYF
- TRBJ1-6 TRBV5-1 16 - TGCGCCAGCAGCTTGACGACAGCGAGACGAGATTCACCCCTCCACTTT CASSLTTARRDSPLHF
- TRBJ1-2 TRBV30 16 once TGTGCCTGGAGTGTACTCGGGGGGCAGTTAAACTATGGCTACACCTTC CAWSVLGGQLNYGYTF
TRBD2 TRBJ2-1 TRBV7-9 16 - TGTGCCAGCAGCCCCTATGGGACTAGCGGGATCAATGAGCAGTTCTTC CASSPYGTSGINEQFF
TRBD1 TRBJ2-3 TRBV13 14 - TGTGCCAGCAGCCCTGGTCAGGGGGCAGATACGCAGTATTTT CASSPGQGADTQYF
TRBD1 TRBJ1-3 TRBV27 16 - TGTGCCAGCAGCCCCACCCGAGACAGGGCTGGAAACACCATATATTTT CASSPTRDRAGNTIYF
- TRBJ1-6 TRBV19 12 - TGTGCCAGTAGTTTTCTGAATTCACCCCTCCACTTT CASSFLNSPLHF
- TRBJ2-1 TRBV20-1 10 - TGCAGTGCTAGAGATAATCAGCAGTTCTTC CSARDNQQFF
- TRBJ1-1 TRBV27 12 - TGTGCCAGCAGTTTTCTTAGCGGGACGGCTTTCTTT CASSFLSGTAFF
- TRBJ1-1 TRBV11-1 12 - TGTGCCAGCAGCTTAGTATTCACTGAAGCTTTCTTT CASSLVFTEAFF
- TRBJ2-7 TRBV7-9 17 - TGTGCCAGCAGCTTTAAGGGCCCGACAGGCAACTCCTACGAGCAGTACTTC CASSFKGPTGNSYEQYF
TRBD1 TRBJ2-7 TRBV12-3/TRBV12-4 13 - TGTGCCAGCAGTTCAGGGGGCATGAGGGAGCAGTACTTC CASSSGGMREQYF
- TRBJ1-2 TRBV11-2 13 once TGTGCCAGCAGCTTAGCCCCGTATAGTGGCTACACCTTC CASSLAPYSGYTF
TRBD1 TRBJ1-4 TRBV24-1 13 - TGTGCCACCCGCGGGACAGGGGATGAAAAACTGTTTTTT CATRGTGDEKLFF
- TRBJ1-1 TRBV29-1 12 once TGCAGCGTTGGACTCCCTAACACTGAAGCTTTCTTT CSVGLPNTEAFF
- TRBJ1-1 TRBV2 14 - TGTGCCAGCAGGGTAAGGGGGTGGCAAACTGAAGCTTTCTTT CASRVRGWQTEAFF
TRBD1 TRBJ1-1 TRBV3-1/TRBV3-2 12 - TGTGCCAGCGGGGACAGGAACACTGAAGCTTTCTTT CASGDRNTEAFF
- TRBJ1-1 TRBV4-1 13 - TGCGCCAGCAGCCAAGTTGGGCAGGGGCAAGCTTTCTTT CASSQVGQGQAFF
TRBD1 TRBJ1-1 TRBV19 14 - TGTGCCAGTAGTTTCAGGGGGCTGAACACTGAAGCTTTCTTT CASSFRGLNTEAFF
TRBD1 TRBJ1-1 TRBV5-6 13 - TGTGCCAGCAGCCCACAGGGGGCTTCTGAAGCTTTCTTT CASSPQGASEAFF
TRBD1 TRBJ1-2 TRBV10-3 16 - TGTGCCATCAGTGGGGACAGGGACGTCCGGAACTATGGCTACACCTTC CAISGDRDVRNYGYTF
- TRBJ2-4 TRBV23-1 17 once TGCGCCAGCAGTCAATCGTCCGTCGGGGGGCCCAAAAACATTCAGTACTTC CASSQSSVGGPKNIQYF
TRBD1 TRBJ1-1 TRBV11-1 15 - TGTGCCAGCAGCCGCAAAAGACAGGGAAGGACTGAAGCTTTCTTT CASSRKRQGRTEAFF
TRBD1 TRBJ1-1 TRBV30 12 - TGTGCCTGGAGTGACAGGGGCATTGAAGCTTTCTTT CAWSDRGIEAFF
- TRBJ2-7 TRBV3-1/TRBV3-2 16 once TGTGCCAGCAGCCAAGATCTTTGGACTGTTCTACGTCAGCAGTACTTC CASSQDLWTVLRQQYF
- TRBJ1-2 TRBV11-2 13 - TGTGCCAGCAGCTTCAGTCAGGGTGGTGGCTACACCTTC CASSFSQGGGYTF
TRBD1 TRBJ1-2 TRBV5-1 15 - TGCGCCAGCAGTTATGGACAGGGGCCGACCTATGGCTACACCTTC CASSYGQGPTYGYTF
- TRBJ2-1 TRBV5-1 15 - TGCGCCAGCAGCCCCGGCGACGGACAGCTCAATGAGCAGTTCTTC CASSPGDGQLNEQFF
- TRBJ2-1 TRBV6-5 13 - TGTGCCAGCAGTTACCGGGGGTCCAATGAGCAGTTCTTC CASSYRGSNEQFF
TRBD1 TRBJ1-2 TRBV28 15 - TGTGCCAGCAGTTCAGACTACAAGACAGGGCATGGCTACACCTTC CASSSDYKTGHGYTF
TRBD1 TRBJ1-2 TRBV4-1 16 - TGCGCCAGCAGCCAAGTACCGGGACAGACTAACTATGGCTACACCTTC CASSQVPGQTNYGYTF
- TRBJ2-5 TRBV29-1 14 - TGCAGCGTTGTTTTTCCGAGCACCCAAGAGACCCAGTACTTC CSVVFPSTQETQYF
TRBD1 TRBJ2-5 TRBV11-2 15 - TGTGCCAGCAGCTTAGGAAGGACAGGGCAAGAGACCCAGTACTTC CASSLGRTGQETQYF
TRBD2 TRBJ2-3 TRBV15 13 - TGTGCCACCGGGGGAGGGCCTCGTGATACGCAGTATTTT CATGGGPRDTQYF
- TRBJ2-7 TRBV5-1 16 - TGCGCCAGCAGCTTGAATTCGTGGCAGGCTACCTACGAGCAGTACTTC CASSLNSWQATYEQYF